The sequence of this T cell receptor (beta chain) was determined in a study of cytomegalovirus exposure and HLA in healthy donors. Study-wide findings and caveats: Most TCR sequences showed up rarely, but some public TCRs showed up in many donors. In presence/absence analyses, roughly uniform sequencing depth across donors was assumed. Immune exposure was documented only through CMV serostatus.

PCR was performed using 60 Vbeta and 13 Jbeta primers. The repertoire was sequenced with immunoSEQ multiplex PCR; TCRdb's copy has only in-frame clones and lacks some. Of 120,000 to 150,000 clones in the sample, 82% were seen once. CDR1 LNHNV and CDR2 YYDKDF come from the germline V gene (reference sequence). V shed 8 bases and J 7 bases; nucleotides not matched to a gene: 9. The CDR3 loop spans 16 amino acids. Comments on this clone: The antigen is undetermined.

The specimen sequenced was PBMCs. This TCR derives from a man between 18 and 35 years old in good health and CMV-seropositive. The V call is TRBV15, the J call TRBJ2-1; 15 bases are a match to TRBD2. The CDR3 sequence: CATRISGLAGGNEQFF. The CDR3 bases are TGTGCCACCCGTATTAGCGGACTAGCGGGAGGGAATGAGCAGTTCTTC.